This T cell receptor beta chain was identified during a study of T-cell reconstitution after alpha-beta-depleted transplantation in children. Unique molecular identifiers were used to barcode this TCRbeta library. TCRdb reprocessed the PCR reads with MiXCR, giving one entry per CDR3 protein. This table holds some 300,000 distinct CDR3 sequences, around 10% found once. The input for sequencing was PBMCs from the stem cell graft donor, taken from the stem cell graft. This clonotype originated in a human donor who donated a stem cell graft to a child with acute lymphoblastic leukemia.

The CDR3, as DNA: TGTGCCAGCAGCCGGGACAGGGATACGCAGTATTTT. Protein: CASSRDRDTQYF. The rearrangement uses TRBV6-5 and TRBJ2-3; TRBD1 agrees at 8 bases. The CDR3 is 12 amino acids. The germline gives CDR1 MNHEY, CDR2 SVGAGI. V trimming: 6 bases; J trimming: 6 bases; junction bases outside the gene matches: 2.